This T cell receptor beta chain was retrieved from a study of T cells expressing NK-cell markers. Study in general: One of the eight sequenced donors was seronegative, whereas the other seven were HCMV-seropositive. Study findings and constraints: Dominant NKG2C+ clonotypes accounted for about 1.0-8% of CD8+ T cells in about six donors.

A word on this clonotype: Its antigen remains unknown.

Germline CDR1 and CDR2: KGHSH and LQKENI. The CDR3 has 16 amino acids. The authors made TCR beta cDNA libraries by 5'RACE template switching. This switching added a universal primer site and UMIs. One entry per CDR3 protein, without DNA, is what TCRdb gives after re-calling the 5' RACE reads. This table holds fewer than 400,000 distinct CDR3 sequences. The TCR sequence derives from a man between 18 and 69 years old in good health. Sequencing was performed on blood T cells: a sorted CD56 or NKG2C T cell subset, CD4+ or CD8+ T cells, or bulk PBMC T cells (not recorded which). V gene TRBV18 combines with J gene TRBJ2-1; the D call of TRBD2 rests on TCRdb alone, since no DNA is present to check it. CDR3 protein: CASSPPLLAGTNEQFF.